This TCR beta chain was captured by sequencing in a study of PD-1 blockade in classical Hodgkin lymphoma. Study overall: Patients got intravenous nivolumab 3 mg/kg every 2 weeks.

Clones were sequenced by immunoSEQ multiplex PCR, and TCRdb holds only the in-frame ones, with some missing. Altogether tens of thousands of clones are present, roughly 84% being singletons, with the ten largest covering less than 2%. Brentuximab vedotin exposure varied among the patients, all of whom had relapsed after autologous stem cell transplantation. CD4+ T cells were purified from thawed PBMCs by negative selection. Best response was recorded as complete response, partial response or progressive disease. V lost 0 bases and J 0 bases, leaving 3 bases between the germline ends. Germline V gene data show CDR1 as SGHTA and CDR2 as FQGTGA. The CDR3 is 14 amino acids. Comment on this clone: Its antigen is not known.

Overall study findings and caveats: The study found complete responders had baseline diversity similar to newly diagnosed patients. Unlike CD8+ TCR diversity, which did not rise significantly by C4D1, CD4+ TCR diversity did.

The clonotype was recovered from a human donor with classical Hodgkin lymphoma. The material sequenced was CD4+ T cells from blood, taken at baseline. V gene TRBV7-3 combines with J gene TRBJ2-1, with no clear D. The CDR3 is CASSLTNSYNEQFF. DNA for the CDR3: TGTGCCAGCAGCTTAACAAACTCCTACAATGAGCAGTTCTTC.